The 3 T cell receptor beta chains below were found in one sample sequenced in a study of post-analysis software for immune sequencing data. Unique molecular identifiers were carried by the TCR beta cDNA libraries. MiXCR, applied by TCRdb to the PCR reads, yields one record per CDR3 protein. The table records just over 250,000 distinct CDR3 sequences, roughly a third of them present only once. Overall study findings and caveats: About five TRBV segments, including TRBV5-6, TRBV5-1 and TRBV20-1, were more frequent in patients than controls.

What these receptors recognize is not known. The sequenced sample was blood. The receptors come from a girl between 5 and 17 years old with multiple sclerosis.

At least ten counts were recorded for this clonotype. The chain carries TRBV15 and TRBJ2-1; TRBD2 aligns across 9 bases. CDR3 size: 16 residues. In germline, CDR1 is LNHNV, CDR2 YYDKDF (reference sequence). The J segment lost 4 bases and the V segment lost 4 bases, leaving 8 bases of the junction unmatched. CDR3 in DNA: TGTGCCACCAGCACGGAGGTAGCGGGAGCGTACAATGAGCAGTTCTTC. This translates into CATSTEVAGAYNEQFF.

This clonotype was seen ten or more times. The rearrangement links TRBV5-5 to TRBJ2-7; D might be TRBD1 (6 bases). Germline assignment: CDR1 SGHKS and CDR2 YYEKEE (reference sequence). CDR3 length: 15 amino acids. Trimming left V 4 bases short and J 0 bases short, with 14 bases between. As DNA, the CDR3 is TGTGCCAGCAGCCTCGGGACAAAGAGCTCCTACGAGCAGTACTTC. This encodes CASSLGTKSSYEQYF.

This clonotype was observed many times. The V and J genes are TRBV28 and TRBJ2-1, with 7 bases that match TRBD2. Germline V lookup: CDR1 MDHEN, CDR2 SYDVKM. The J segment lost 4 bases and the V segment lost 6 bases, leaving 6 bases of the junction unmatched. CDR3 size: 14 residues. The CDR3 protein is CASRPRGGYNEQFF. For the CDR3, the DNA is TGTGCCAGCAGGCCCCGGGGAGGGTACAATGAGCAGTTCTTC.